Listed below are T cell receptor beta chains from one sample, sequenced in a study of blood T cell repertoires in COVID-19. Generated by immunoSEQ multiplex PCR, the TCRdb table keeps only in-frame clones and is missing some. This sample has 100,000 to 150,000 clones; about 88% occur once, and the top ten carry over 1%. Sequencing used peripheral blood. These receptors originate from a woman older than 75 with acute or convalescent COVID-19. The conserved cysteine and the conserved F or W are not part of the CDR3 here.

>TRBV4-3
ASSQEQAASGQQY
>TRBV2
ASSEGRGRGYT
>TRBV24-1
ATSDKFGSCRQDSNQPQH
>TRBV4-1
ASSQGQAYEQY
>TRBV19
ASSTRTGLSTDTQY
>TRBV11-1
ASSLTSGTTYEQY
>TRBV4-1
ASSRRTGEETQY
>TRBV4-3
ASSHRWTSGTDTQY
>TRBV5-4
ASSLGVAGGQETQY
>TRBV19
AGRQGGTGELF
>TRBV28
ASSSHGRGETQY
>TRBV7-6
ASSPRASGGQSDTQY
>TRBV27
ASSLGTGGGVTQY
>TRBV6-5
ASSQNNYGYT
>TRBV5-4
ASSPRTSGRGKDEQF
>TRBV6-5
ASSSLQARNSPLH
>TRBV7-9
ASSLGSGAEEKLF